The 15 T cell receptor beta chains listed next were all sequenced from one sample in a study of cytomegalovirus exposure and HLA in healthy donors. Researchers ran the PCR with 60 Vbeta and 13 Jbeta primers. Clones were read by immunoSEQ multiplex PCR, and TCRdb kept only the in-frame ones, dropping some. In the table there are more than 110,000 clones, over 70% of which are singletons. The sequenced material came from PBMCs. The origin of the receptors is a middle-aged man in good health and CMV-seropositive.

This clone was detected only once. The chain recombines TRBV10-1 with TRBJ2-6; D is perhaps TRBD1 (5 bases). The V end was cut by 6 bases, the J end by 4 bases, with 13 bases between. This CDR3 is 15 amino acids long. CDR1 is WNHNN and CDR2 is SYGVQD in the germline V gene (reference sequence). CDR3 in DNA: TGCGCCAGCAGCTTTAGCAGGGCAGGGGCCAACGTCCTGACTTTC. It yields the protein CASSFSRAGANVLTF.

The CDR3, as DNA: TGCGCCAGCAGCCCCCGAAGTCTGGGCGGAAACACCATATATTTT. Translated: CASSPRSLGGNTIYF. V and J are TRBV5-1 and TRBJ1-3, with D uncertain. CDR3 length: 15 amino acids. Between the trimmed V and J ends, which lost 4 bases and 4 bases, there was a span of 15 bases. CDR1 is SGHRS, CDR2 YFSETQ, per germline.

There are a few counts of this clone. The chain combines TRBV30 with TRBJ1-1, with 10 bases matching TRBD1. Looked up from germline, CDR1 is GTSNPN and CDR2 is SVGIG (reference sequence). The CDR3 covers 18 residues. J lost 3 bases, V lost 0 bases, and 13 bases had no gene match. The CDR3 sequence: CAWSVRGQGVFQDTEAFF. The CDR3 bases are TGTGCCTGGAGTGTACGTGGACAGGGGGTATTTCAGGACACTGAAGCTTTCTTT.

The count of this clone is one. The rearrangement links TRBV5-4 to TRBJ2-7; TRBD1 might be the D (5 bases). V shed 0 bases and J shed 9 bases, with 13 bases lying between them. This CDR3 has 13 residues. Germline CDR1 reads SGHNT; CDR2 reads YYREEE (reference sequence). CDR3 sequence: CASSLVPGNGQYF. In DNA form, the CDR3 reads TGTGCCAGCAGCTTGGTGCCAGGGAACGGGCAGTACTTC. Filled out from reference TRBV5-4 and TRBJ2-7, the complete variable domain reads ETGVTQSPTHLIKTRGQQVTLRCSSQSGHNTVSWYQQALGQGPQFIFQYYREEENGRGNFPPRFSGLQFPNYSSELNVNALELDDSALYLCASSLVPGNGQYFGPGTRLTVT.

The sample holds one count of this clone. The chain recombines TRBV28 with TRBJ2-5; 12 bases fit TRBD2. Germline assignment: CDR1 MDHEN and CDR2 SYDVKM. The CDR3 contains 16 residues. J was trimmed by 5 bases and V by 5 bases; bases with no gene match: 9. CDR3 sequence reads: CASSPLGTSGLETQYF. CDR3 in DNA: TGTGCCAGCAGTCCCCTTGGGACTAGCGGGTTGGAGACCCAGTACTTC.

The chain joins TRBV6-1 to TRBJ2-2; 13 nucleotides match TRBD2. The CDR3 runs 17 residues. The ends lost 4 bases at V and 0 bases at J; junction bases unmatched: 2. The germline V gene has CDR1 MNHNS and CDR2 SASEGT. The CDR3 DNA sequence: TGTGCCAGCAGTGGGACTAGCGGGGGTGCGAACACCGGGGAGCTGTTTTTT. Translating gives CASSGTSGGANTGELFF.

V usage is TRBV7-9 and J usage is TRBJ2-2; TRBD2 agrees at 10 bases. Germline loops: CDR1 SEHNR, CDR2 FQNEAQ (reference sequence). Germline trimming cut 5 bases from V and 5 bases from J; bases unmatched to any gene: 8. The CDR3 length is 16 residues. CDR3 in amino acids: CASSDPGLASTGELFF. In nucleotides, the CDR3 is TGTGCCAGCAGCGATCCGGGACTAGCGTCGACCGGGGAGCTGTTTTTT.

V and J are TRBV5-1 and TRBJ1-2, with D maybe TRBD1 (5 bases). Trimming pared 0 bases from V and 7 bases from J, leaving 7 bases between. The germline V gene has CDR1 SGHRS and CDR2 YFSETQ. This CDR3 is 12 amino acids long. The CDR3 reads CASSLGGGGYTF. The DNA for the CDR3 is TGCGCCAGCAGCTTGGGCGGGGGTGGCTACACCTTC.

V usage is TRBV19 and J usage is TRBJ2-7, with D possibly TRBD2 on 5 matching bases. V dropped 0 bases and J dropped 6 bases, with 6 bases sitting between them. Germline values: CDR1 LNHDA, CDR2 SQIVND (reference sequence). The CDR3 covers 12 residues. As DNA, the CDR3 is TGTGCCAGTAGTATAGACCGGGGCGAGCAGTACTTC. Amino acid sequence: CASSIDRGEQYF.

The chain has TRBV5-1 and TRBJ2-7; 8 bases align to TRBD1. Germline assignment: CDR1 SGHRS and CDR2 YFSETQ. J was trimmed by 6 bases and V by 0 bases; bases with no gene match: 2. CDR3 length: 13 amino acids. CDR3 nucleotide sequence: TGCGCCAGCAGCTTGGGGACAGGGTCCGAGCAGTACTTC. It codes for CASSLGTGSEQYF.

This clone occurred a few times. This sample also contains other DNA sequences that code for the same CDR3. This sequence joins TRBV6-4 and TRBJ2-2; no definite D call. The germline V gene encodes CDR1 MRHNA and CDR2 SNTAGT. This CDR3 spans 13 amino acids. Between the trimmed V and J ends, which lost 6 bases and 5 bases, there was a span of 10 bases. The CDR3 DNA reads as TGTGCCAGCAGCGAAACAGAGACCGGGGAGCTGTTTTTT. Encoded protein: CASSETETGELFF.

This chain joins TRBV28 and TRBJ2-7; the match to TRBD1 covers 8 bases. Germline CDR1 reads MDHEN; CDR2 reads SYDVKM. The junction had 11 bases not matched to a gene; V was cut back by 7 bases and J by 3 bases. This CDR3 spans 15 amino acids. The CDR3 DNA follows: TGTGCCAGCATCCAGACAGGGGTAGAGGGCTACGAGCAGTACTTC. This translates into CASIQTGVEGYEQYF.

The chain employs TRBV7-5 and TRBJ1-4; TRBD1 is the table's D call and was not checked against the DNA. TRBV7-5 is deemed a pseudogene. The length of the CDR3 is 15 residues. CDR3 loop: CARSLAQDRGDHLFF. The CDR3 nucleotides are TGTGCCAGAAGCTTAGCCCAGGACAGGGGGGACCACCTGTTTTTT.

CDR3 region: CASKQSDSYNEQFF. The CDR3 DNA reads TGTGCCAGCAAACAGAGTGACTCCTACAATGAGCAGTTCTTC. This sequence joins TRBV11-2 and TRBJ2-1; D uncertain. Trimming shortened V by 7 bases and J by 0 bases, and 10 bases separated the two germline ends. The CDR3 has 14 residues. Germline V gene data show CDR1 as SGHAT and CDR2 as FQNNGV.

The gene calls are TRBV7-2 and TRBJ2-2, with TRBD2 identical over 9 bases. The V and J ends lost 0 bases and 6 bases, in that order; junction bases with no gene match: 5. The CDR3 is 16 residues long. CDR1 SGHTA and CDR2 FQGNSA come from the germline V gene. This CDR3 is CASSLAASGESGELFF. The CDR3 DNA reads TGTGCCAGCAGCTTAGCAGCTAGCGGGGAGTCCGGGGAGCTGTTTTTT.